The 14 T cell receptor beta chains given below trace back to one sample, sequenced in a study of identical twins. TCRdb re-analysed the 5' RACE reads in MiXCR, keeping a single row per CDR3 protein. In the table there are more than 400,000 distinct CDR3 sequences, nearly 15% of which are singletons. These sequences were also reported in another study, on yellow fever vaccine responses in identical twins.

Source material: CD4+ T cells sorted from blood. These receptors came from a woman younger than 30 in good health.

V usage is TRBV29-1 and J usage is TRBJ1-2; D gene ambiguous. Germline V gene lookup returns CDR1 SQVTM and CDR2 ANQGSEA. The CDR3 length is 12 residues. The V end was cut by 7 bases, the J end by 0 bases, with 9 bases between. The CDR3 protein is CSAITSNYGYTF. CDR3 nucleotide sequence: TGCAGCGCCATCACTTCTAACTATGGCTACACCTTC.

The chain has TRBV2 and TRBJ2-3, with D uncertain. Germline assignment: CDR1 SNHLY and CDR2 FYNNEI. V lost 5 bases and J 0 bases, leaving 12 bases between the germline ends. This CDR3 has 15 residues. The CDR3 protein is CASSRTGLSTDTQYF. In nucleotides, the CDR3 is TGTGCCAGCAGTCGTACGGGCCTTAGCACAGATACGCAGTATTTT. Variable domain in full (rest from reference TRBV2 and TRBJ2-3): EPEVTQTPSHQVTQMGQEVILRCVPISNHLYFYWYRQILGQKVEFLVSFYNNEISEKSEIFDDQFSVERPDGSNFTLKIRSTKLEDSAMYFCASSRTGLSTDTQYFGPGTRLTVL.

This clonotype was seen a handful of times. V usage is TRBV25-1 and J usage is TRBJ2-6; D remains unclear. This CDR3 region has 17 residues. V lost 1 base and J 2 bases, leaving 12 bases between the germline ends. Germline loops: CDR1 MGHDK, CDR2 SYGVNS. CDR3 protein: CASSEFVLEAGANVLTF. The CDR3 region has the DNA TGTGCCAGCAGTGAATTTGTACTTGAGGCTGGGGCCAACGTCCTGACTTTC.

The chain couples TRBV6-5 to TRBJ2-5; D unclear. V lost 2 bases, J lost 0 bases, and 4 bases lay in between. CDR3 length: 13 amino acids. CDR1 MNHEY and CDR2 SVGAGI come from the germline V gene. CDR3 DNA sequence: TGTGCCAGCAGTTACACTGACCAAGAGACCCAGTACTTC. Amino acids: CASSYTDQETQYF.

This chain links TRBV10-3 with TRBJ2-7, with D possibly matching TRBD1 (5 bases). The ends were cut back, 0 bases at V and 7 bases at J, with 13 bases in the middle. CDR1 ENHRY and CDR2 SYGVKD come from the germline V gene. This CDR3 is built from 14 residues. As DNA, the CDR3 is TGTGCCATCAGTGAGTCTGCCAGGGCGAGGGAGCAGTACGTC. Protein product: CAISESARAREQYV.

V usage is TRBV12-3 or TRBV12-4 and J usage is TRBJ1-2; D gene ambiguous. The CDR3 runs 14 residues. V shed 5 bases and J shed 2 bases, with 12 bases lying between them. Written as DNA, the CDR3 is TGTGCCAGCAGTGGGAGAACGGAGAACTATGGCTACACCTTC. This translates into CASSGRTENYGYTF.

The chain uses TRBV15 and TRBJ2-1; a possible D gene is TRBD1 (6 bases). CDR1 and CDR2 (germline): LNHNV, YYDKDF (reference sequence). Trimming removed 4 bases at V and 6 bases at J, with 19 bases between. The CDR3 is 16 amino acids. This chain's CDR3 is CATSTRDTLNFNEQFF. The CDR3 DNA is TGTGCCACCAGCACCAGGGACACATTAAACTTCAATGAGCAGTTCTTC.

This clonotype was observed a handful of times. The chain has TRBV3-1 and TRBJ1-4; D gene unclear. Germline CDR1 reads LGHDT; CDR2 reads YNNKEL (reference sequence). Trimming took off 4 bases at V and 5 bases at J, with 5 bases between the two ends. CDR3 length equals 12 residues. CDR3 DNA sequence: TGTGCCAGCAGCCTAAGGAATGAAAAACTGTTTTTT. Translated: CASSLRNEKLFF.

The chain links TRBV11-3 to TRBJ2-3; D gene ambiguous. Trimming took off 2 bases at V and 0 bases at J, with 9 bases between the two ends. The CDR3 has 15 amino acids. Germline loops: CDR1 SGHNT, CDR2 YENEEA. CDR3 nucleotide sequence: TGTGCCAGCAGCTTAATGTTAACTAGCACAGATACGCAGTATTTT. Protein sequence: CASSLMLTSTDTQYF.

This rearrangement joins TRBV20-1 to TRBJ2-3, with 13 nucleotides matching TRBD2. CDR3 length: 15 amino acids. The germline CDR1 and CDR2 sequences are DFQATT and SNEGSKA (reference sequence). Trimming cost V 5 bases and J 6 bases; bases outside gene matches: 8. CDR3 bases: TGCAGTGCTTGTCAGACTAGCGGGAGGTCTGATACGCAGTATTTT. Protein sequence: CSACQTSGRSDTQYF.

The chain recombines TRBV3-1 with TRBJ2-4, with 7 positions matching TRBD1. V gave up 3 bases and J gave up 3 bases; unmatched junction bases: 8. This CDR3 has 16 residues. Germline assignment: CDR1 LGHDT and CDR2 YNNKEL (reference sequence). The CDR3 DNA follows: TGTGCCAGCAGCCATGTTGCCGGGGACAGCAAAAACATTCAGTACTTC. It encodes CASSHVAGDSKNIQYF.

The chain recombines TRBV10-3 with TRBJ2-5, with D perhaps TRBD1 (5 bases). Trimming shortened V by 1 base and J by 4 bases, and 7 bases separated the two germline ends. This CDR3 is 13 amino acids long. Germline V gene lookup returns CDR1 ENHRY and CDR2 SYGVKD. DNA for the CDR3: TGTGCCATCAGTGAGTGGGGCAGAGAGACCCAGTACTTC. Its protein is CAISEWGRETQYF.

This clonotype was seen only a few times. V and J are TRBV11-3 and TRBJ2-5; D not certain. Germline-derived CDR1 and CDR2 are SGHNT and YENEEA. V shed 4 bases and J shed 5 bases, with 11 bases lying between them. The CDR3 loop spans 13 amino acids. CDR3 nucleotide sequence: TGTGCCAGCAGCTCGGAGAACGGGGAGACCCAGTACTTC. Protein product: CASSSENGETQYF.

This chain links TRBV14 with TRBJ1-2, with D possibly being TRBD1 (6 bases). The germline V gene encodes CDR1 SGHDN and CDR2 FVKESK. V gave up 4 bases and J gave up 5 bases, with 14 bases separating them. There are 14 residues in the CDR3. The CDR3 is CASSRQVIGYGYTF. CDR3 coding DNA: TGTGCCAGCAGCCGACAGGTGATCGGTTATGGCTACACCTTC.